This T cell receptor beta chain was captured in a study of blood T cell repertoires in COVID-19. Overall study context: COVID-19 samples from acute and convalescent phases originated in the United States, Italy and Spain.

Per the study methods: By means of reference gene primer amplification, nucleated cell counts were estimated. This table comes from immunoSEQ multiplex PCR, and its TCRdb copy is limited to in-frame clones, with some not included. V and J calls and clone size are those listed in that table; D and trimming were worked out from the DNA. The profile shows approximately 270,000 clones, approximately 85% of them singletons. The V end was cut by 1 base, the J end by 9 bases, with 22 bases between. The V gene's germline CDR1 is MNHNS and CDR2 SASEGT. The CDR3 sequence is 18 residues long. The sequence was obtained from a woman in her 70s with acute or convalescent COVID-19. The gene calls are TRBV6-1 and TRBJ1-6, with a weak D call TRBD1 (6 bases). The source material was peripheral blood. The CDR3 sequence: CASSEGRRGGAGGSPLHF. In DNA, the CDR3 is TGTGCCAGCAGTGAAGGCCGCCGAGGGGGGGCAGGAGGTTCACCCCTCCACTTT.